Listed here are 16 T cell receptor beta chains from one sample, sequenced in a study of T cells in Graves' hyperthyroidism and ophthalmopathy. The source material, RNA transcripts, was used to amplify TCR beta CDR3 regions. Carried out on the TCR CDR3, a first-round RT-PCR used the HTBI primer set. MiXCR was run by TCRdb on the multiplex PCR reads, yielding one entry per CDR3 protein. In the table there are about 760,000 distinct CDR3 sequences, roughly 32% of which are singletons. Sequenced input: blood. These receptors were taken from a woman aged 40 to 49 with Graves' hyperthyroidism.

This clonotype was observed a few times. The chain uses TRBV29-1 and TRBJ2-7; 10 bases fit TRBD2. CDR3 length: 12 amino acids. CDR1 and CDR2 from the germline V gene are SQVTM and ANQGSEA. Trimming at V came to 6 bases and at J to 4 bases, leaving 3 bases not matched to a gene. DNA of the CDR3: TGCAGCGTACGGACTAGCGGTTACGAGCAGTACTTC. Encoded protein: CSVRTSGYEQYF.

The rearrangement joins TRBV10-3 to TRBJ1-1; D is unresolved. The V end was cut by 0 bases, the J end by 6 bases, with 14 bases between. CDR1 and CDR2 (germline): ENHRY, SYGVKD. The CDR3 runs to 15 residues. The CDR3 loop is CAISESSGSTPEAFF. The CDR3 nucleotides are TGTGCCATCAGTGAGTCTTCGGGGAGTACCCCTGAAGCTTTCTTT.

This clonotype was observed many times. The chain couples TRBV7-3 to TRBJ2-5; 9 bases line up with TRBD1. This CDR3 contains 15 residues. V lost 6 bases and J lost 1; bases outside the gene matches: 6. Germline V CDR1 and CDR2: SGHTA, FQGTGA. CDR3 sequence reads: CASRSDRGIQETQYF. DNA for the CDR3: TGTGCCAGCAGGTCGGACAGGGGCATCCAAGAGACCCAGTACTTC.

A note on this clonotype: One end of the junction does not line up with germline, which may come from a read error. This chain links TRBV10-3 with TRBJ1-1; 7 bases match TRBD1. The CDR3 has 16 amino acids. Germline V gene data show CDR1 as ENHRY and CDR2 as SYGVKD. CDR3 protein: CASSLLGTDLNTEAFF. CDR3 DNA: TGTGCCAGCAGTTTATTAGGGACAGACCTGAACACTGAAGCTTTCTTT.

The CDR3 region has the DNA TGTGCTAGTGGTCCACGGGACGGAAACTATGGCTACACCTTC. Its translation is CASGPRDGNYGYTF. The V call is TRBV12-5, the J call TRBJ1-2; TRBD1 might be the D (5 bases). The germline V gene encodes CDR1 LGHNT and CDR2 FRNRAP. This CDR3 comprises 14 residues. Deletions cut 5 bases from V and 2 bases from J, with 12 bases between.

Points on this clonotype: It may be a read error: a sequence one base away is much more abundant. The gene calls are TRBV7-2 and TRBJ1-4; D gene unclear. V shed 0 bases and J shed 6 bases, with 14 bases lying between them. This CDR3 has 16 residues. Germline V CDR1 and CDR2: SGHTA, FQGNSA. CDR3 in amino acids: CASSLALRAIDEKLFF. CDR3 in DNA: TGTGCCAGCAGCTTAGCGCTTCGAGCCATAGATGAAAAACTGTTTTTT.

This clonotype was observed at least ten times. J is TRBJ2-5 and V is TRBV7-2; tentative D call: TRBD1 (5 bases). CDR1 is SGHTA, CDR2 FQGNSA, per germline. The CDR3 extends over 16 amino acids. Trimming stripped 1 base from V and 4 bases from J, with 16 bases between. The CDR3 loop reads CASSLDQRIGAETQYF. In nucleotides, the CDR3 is TGTGCCAGCAGCTTAGACCAACGGATAGGGGCAGAGACCCAGTACTTC.

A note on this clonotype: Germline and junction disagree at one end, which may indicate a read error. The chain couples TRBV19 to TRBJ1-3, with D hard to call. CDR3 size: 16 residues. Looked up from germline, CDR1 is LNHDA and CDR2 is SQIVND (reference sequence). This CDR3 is CASSIEARYTGNTKYF. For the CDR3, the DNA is TGTGCCAGTAGTATCGAGGCCCGGTATACGGGAAACACCAAATATTTT.

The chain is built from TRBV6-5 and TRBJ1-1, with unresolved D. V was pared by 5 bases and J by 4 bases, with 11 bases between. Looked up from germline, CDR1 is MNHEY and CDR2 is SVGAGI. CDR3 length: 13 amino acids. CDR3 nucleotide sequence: TGTGCCAGCAGTGAGACACCCGGCACTGAAGCTTTCTTT. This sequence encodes CASSETPGTEAFF.

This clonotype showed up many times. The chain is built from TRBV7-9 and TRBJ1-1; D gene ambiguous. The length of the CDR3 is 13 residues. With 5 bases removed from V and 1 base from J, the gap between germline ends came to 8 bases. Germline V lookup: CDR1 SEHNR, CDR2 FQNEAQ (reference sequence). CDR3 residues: CASSKTENTEAFF. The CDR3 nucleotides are TGTGCCAGCAGCAAGACTGAGAACACTGAAGCTTTCTTT.

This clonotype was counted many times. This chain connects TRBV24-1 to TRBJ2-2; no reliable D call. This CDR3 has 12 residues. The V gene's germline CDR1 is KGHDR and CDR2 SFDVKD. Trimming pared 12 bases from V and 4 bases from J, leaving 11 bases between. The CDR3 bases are TGTGCCTCATCGACCATCACCGGGGAGCTGTTTTTT. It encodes CASSTITGELFF.

The CDR3 DNA follows: TGTGCCAGCAGCTCCGGACTAGCGCCTACCGGGGAGCTGTTTTTT. It is translated as CASSSGLAPTGELFF. V is TRBV7-6 and J is TRBJ2-2, with 9 bases fitting TRBD2. The CDR3 runs 15 residues. Per the germline V gene, CDR1 is SGHVS and CDR2 is FNYEAQ. V trimming: 4 bases; J trimming: 5 bases; junction bases outside the gene matches: 5.

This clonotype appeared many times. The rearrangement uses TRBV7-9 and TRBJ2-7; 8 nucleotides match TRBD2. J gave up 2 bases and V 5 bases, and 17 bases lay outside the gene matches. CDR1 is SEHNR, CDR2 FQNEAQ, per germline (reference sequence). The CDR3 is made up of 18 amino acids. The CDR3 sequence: CASSVGVTSGNTPYEQYF. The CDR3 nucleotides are TGTGCCAGCAGCGTAGGGGTAACTAGCGGAAATACGCCCTACGAGCAGTACTTC.

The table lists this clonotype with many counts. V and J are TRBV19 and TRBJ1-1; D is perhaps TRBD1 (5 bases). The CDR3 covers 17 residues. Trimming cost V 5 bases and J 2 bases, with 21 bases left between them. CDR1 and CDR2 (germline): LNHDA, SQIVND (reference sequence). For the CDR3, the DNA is TGTGCCAGTAGTTATAGCTCGGCGGGGCTAGCAAACACTGAAGCTTTCTTT. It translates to CASSYSSAGLANTEAFF.

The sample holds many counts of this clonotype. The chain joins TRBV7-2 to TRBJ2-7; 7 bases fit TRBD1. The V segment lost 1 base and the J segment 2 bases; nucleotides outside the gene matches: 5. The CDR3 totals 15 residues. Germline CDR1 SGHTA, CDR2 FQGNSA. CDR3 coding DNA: TGTGCCAGCAGCTTAGTGGGACAGAAAACCTACGAGCAGTACTTC. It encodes CASSLVGQKTYEQYF. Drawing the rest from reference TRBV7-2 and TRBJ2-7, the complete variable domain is GAGVSQSPSNKVTEKGKDVELRCDPISGHTALYWYRQSLGQGLEFLIYFQGNSAPDKSGLPSDRFSAERTGGSVSTLTIQRTQQEDSAVYLCASSLVGQKTYEQYFGPGTRLTVT.

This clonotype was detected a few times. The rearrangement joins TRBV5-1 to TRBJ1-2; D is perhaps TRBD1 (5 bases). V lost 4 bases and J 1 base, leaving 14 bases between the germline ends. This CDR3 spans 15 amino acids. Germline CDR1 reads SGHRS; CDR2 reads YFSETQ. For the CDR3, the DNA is TGCGCCAGCAGCCTGTCGACAGCAGTTAACTATGGCTACACCTTC. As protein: CASSLSTAVNYGYTF.